The sequence of this T cell receptor (beta chain) was determined in a study of shared clonotypes between healthy human individuals. Looked up from germline, CDR1 is GTSNPN and CDR2 is SVGIG (reference sequence). The germline V and J ends were trimmed by 0 bases and 8 bases, with 5 bases remaining between them. The CDR3 contains 11 residues. Data came from immunoSEQ multiplex PCR; TCRdb stores just in-frame clones and leaves some out. The repertoire includes almost 750,000 clones, roughly two thirds of them detected once, and about 1.7% sits in the top ten. There are a few counts of this clone. This TCR was sampled from a woman aged 25-40 years in good health. The sequenced sample consisted of memory CD4+ T cells sorted from blood. Described subset: CD45RA-negative fraction. This chain joins TRBV30 and TRBJ2-1; D is uncertain. The CDR3 region has the DNA TGTGCCTGGAGTGTTCTAGATGAGCAGTTCTTC. Its protein product is CAWSVLDEQFF.